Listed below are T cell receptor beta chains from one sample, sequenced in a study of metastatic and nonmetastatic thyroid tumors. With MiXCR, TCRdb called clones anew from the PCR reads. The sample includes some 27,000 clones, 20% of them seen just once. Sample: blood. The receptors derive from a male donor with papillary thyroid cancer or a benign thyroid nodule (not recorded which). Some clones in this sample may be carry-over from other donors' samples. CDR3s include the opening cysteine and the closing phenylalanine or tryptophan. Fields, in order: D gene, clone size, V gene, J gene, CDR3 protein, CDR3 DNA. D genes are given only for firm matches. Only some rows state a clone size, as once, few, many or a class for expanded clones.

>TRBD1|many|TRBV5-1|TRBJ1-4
CASSRLTGSGEKLFF
TGCGCCAGCAGCCGGCTGACAGGGTCAGGTGAAAAACTGTTTTTT
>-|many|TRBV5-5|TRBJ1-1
CASSLVAGRKGAEAFF
TGTGCCAGCAGCTTGGTGGCCGGGAGAAAGGGCGCTGAGGCTTTCTTT
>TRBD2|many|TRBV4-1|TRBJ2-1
CASSQRTSGWYNEQFF
TGCGCCAGCAGCCAACGGACTAGCGGATGGTACAATGAGCAGTTCTTC
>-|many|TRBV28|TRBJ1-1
CASSSSGSWTEAFF
TGTGCCAGCAGTTCATCCGGGAGCTGGACTGAAGCTTTCTTT
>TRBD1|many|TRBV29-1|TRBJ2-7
CSVAPGTGNEQYF
TGCAGCGTTGCCCCCGGGACAGGGAACGAGCAGTACTTC
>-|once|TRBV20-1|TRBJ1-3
CSADGGHSGNTIYF
TGCAGTGCCGACGGGGGACACTCTGGAAACACCATATATTTT
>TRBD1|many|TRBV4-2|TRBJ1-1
CASSEGQGANTEAFF
TGTGCCAGCAGCGAAGGACAGGGGGCGAACACTGAAGCTTTCTTT
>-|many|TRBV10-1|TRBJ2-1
CASSESYRVGTPEQFF
TGCGCCAGCAGTGAGTCGTACAGGGTTGGTACTCCTGAGCAGTTCTTC
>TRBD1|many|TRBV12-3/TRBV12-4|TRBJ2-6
CASKEGTGGAYGANVLTF
TGTGCCAGCAAAGAGGGGACAGGGGGCGCGTATGGGGCCAACGTCCTGACTTTC
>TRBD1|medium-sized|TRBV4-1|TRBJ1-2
CASSHPRGAETGGYTF
TGCGCCAGCAGCCATCCCAGGGGGGCGGAAACCGGCGGCTACACCTTC
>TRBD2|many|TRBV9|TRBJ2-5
CASSTAGANQETQYF
TGTGCCAGCAGCACAGCGGGAGCCAACCAAGAGACCCAGTACTTC
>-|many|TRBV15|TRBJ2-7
CATSRDGAVSSYEQYF
TGTGCCACCAGCAGAGATGGGGCAGTATCCTCCTACGAGCAGTACTTC
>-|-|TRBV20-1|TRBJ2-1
CSASRGPTDYTEQFF
TGCAGTGCTAGCCGGGGCCCGACCGATTACACTGAGCAGTTCTTC
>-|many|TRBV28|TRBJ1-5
CASSLGSGRQPQHF
TGTGCCAGCAGTTTGGGCTCAGGGAGACAGCCCCAGCATTTT
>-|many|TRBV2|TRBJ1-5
CASTPWGQQPQHF
TGTGCCAGCACTCCTTGGGGGCAACAGCCCCAGCATTTT
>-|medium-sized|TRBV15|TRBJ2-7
CATSWGSSYEQYF
TGTGCCACCAGCTGGGGCTCCTCCTACGAGCAGTACTTC
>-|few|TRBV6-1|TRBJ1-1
CASRTQGGLTEALF
TGTGCCAGCAGGACACAGGGCGGGCTTACTGAAGCTCTCTTT
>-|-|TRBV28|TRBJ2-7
CASRGSYEQYF
TGTGCCAGCAGAGGCTCCTACGAGCAGTACTTC
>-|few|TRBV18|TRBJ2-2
CASSPQDTGELFF
TGTGCCAGCTCACCACAGGACACCGGGGAGCTGTTTTTT
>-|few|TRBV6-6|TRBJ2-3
CTSSYRRGSDTQYF
TGTACCAGCAGTTACCGCAGGGGTTCAGATACGCAGTATTTT
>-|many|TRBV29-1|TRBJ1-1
CSVTGQMNTEAFF
TGCAGCGTGACGGGGCAGATGAACACTGAAGCTTTCTTT
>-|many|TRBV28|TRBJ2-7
CASRDLEAAYEQYF
TGTGCCAGCAGGGATCTTGAGGCAGCCTACGAGCAGTACTTC
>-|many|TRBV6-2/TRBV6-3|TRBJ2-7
CASSEGESYEQYF
TGTGCCAGCAGTGAGGGGGAGTCCTACGAGCAGTACTTC
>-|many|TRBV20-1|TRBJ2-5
CSARRPGFLQETQYF
TGCAGTGCTAGACGCCCGGGATTTTTACAAGAGACCCAGTACTTC
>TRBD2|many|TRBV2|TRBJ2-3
CASTSGRGTDTQYF
TGTGCCAGCACGAGCGGGAGGGGAACAGATACGCAGTATTTT
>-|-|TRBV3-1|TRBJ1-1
CASSPAPGRVTEAFF
TGTGCCAGCAGCCCCGCCCCCGGTAGGGTCACTGAAGCTTTCTTT
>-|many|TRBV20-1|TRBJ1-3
CSARNRRGSGNTIYF
TGCAGTGCTAGAAACCGGAGGGGCTCTGGAAACACCATATATTTT
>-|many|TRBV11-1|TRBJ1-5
CASSCPSRRGNQPQHF
TGTGCCAGCAGCTGTCCGAGTCGGAGGGGCAATCAGCCCCAGCATTTT
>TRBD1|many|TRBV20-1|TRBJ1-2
CSARDQGGGYGYTF
TGCAGTGCTAGAGATCAAGGGGGCGGCTATGGCTACACCTTC
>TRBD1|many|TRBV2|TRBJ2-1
CASSETPGTGVGNEQFF
TGTGCCAGCAGTGAGACTCCCGGGACAGGGGTCGGCAATGAGCAGTTCTTC